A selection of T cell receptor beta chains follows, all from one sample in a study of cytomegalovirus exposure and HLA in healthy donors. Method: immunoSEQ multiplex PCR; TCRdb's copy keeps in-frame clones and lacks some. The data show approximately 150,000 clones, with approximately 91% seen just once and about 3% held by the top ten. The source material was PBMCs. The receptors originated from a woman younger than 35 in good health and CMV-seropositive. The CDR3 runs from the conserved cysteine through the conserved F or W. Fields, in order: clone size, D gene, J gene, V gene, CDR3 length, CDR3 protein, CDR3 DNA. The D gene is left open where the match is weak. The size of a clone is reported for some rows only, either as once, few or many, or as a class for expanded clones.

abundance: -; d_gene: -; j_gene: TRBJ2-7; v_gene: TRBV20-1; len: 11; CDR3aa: CSVRRAYEQYF; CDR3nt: TGCAGTGTTAGGAGGGCATACGAGCAGTACTTC
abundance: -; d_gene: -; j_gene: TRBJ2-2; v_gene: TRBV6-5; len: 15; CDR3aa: CATSRGPKNTGELFF; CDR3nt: TGTGCTACCAGCCGAGGGCCTAAGAACACCGGGGAGCTGTTTTTT
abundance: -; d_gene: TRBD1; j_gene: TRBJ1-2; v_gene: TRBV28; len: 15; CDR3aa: CASSLTGRYSYGYTF; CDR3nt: TGTGCCAGCAGTTTGACAGGGAGGTATAGCTATGGCTACACCTTC
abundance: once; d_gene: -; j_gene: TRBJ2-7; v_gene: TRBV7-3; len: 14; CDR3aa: CASRFRRNLYEQYF; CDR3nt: TGTGCCAGCAGATTCCGCAGGAATCTCTACGAGCAGTACTTC
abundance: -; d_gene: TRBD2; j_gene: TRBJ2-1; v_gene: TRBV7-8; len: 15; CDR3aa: CASSLALAGGREQFF; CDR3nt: TGTGCCAGCAGCTTAGCACTAGCGGGAGGCCGTGAGCAGTTCTTC
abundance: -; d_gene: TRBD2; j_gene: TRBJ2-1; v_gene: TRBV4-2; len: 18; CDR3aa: CASSQDIPGTSGSDEQFF; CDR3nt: TGTGCCAGCAGCCAAGATATTCCGGGGACTAGCGGGAGCGATGAGCAGTTCTTC
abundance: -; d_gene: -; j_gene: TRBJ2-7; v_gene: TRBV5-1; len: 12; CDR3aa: CASSSPAYEQYF; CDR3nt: TGCGCCAGCAGCTCTCCCGCCTACGAGCAGTACTTC
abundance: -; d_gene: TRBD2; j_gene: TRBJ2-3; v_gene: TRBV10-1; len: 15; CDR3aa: CASSDPSGSYDTQYF; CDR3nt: TGCGCCAGCAGTGATCCTAGCGGGAGTTATGATACGCAGTATTTT
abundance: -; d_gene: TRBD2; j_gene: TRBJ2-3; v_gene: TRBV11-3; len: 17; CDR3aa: CASSLGVAGDPTDTQYF; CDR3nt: TGTGCCAGCAGCTTAGGGGTCGCGGGGGACCCCACAGATACGCAGTATTTT
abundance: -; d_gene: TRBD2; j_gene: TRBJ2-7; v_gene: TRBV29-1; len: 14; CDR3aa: CSVTSGSIAYEQYF; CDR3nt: TGCAGCGTGACTAGCGGGAGTATCGCCTACGAGCAGTACTTC
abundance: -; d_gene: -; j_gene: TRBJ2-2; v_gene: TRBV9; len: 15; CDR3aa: CASSVRGSNTGELFF; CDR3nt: TGTGCCAGCAGCGTACGCGGTAGTAACACCGGGGAGCTGTTTTTT
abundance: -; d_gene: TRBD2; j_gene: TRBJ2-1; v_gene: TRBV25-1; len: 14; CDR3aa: CASSSSTSMDEQFF; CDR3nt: TGTGCCAGCAGCTCCTCGACTAGCATGGATGAGCAGTTCTTC
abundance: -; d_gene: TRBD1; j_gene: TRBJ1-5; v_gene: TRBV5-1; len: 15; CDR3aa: CASSKTGTAYQPQHF; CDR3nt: TGCGCCAGCAGTAAGACCGGGACAGCTTATCAGCCCCAGCATTTT
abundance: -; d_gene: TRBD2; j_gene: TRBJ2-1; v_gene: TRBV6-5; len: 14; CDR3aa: CASCQTSGGGEQFF; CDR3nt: TGTGCCAGCTGCCAGACTAGCGGGGGCGGTGAGCAGTTCTTC
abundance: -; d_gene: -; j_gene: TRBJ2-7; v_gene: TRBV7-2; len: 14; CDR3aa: CASSSRGLVYEQYF; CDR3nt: TGTGCCAGCAGCTCCAGGGGCCTGGTGTACGAGCAGTACTTC
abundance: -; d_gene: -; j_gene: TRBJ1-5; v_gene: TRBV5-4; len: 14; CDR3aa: CASSFGGSNQPQHF; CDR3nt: TGTGCCAGCAGCTTTGGGGGGAGCAATCAGCCCCAGCATTTT
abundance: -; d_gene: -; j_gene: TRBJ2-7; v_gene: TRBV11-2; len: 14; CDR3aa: CASSLARTVYEQYF; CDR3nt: TGTGCCAGCAGCTTAGCCCGGACAGTCTACGAGCAGTACTTC
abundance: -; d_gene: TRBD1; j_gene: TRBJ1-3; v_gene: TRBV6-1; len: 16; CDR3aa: CASSAGQTISGNTIYF; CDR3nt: TGTGCCAGCAGTGCGGGACAGACCATCTCTGGAAACACCATATATTTT
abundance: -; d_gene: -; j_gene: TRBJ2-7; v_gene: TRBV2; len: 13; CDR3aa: CASRRERPYEQYF; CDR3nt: TGTGCCAGCAGGCGGGAAAGGCCTTACGAGCAGTACTTC
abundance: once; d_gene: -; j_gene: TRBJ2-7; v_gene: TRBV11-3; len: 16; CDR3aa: CASSLDAIAQPYEQYF; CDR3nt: TGTGCCAGCAGCTTAGATGCGATAGCGCAACCCTACGAGCAATACTTC
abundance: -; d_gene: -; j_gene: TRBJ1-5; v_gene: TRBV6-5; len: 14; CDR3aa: CASRSQGGNQPQHF; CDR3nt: TGTGCCAGCAGATCCCAAGGGGGTAATCAGCCCCAGCATTTT
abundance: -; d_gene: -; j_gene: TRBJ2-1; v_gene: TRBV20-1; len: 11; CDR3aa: CSAREANEQFF; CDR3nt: TGCAGTGCTAGAGAGGCCAATGAGCAGTTCTTC
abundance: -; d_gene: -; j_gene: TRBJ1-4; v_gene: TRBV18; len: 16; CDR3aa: CASSPLYYEGDEKLFF; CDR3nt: TGTGCCAGCTCACCACTATACTATGAGGGGGATGAAAAACTGTTTTTT
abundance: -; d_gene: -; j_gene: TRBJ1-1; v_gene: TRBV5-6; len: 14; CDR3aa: CASRLVGGVTEAFF; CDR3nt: TGTGCCAGCAGACTGGTGGGGGGAGTCACTGAAGCTTTCTTT
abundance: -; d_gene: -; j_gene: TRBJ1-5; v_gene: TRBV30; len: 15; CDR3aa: CAWSAAPTSNQPQHF; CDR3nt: TGTGCCTGGAGTGCCGCACCTACTAGCAATCAGCCCCAGCATTTT
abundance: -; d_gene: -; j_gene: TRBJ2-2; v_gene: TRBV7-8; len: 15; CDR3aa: CASSLMSSNTGELFF; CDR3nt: TGTGCCAGCAGCTTAATGAGTTCGAACACCGGGGAGCTGTTTTTT
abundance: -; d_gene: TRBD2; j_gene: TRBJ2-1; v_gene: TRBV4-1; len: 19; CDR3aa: CASSQAQPKTSGRAGEQFF; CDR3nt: TGCGCCAGCAGCCAAGCTCAACCCAAGACTAGCGGGAGGGCCGGAGAGCAGTTCTTC